This TCR beta chain was found in a study of blood T cell repertoires in COVID-19. Study summary: Sample material is recorded as cDNA or gDNA derived from T cells, B-cell-depleted T cells, or PBMCs.

CDR1 and CDR2 from the germline V gene are SGHNT and YYREEE (reference sequence). The CDR3 length is 15 residues. V lost 2 bases, J lost 2 bases, and 11 bases lay in between. TCRdb's copy holds only in-frame clones and misses some; the assay was immunoSEQ multiplex PCR. The sample yields about 190,000 clones, roughly 84% seen once. This TCR was recovered from a woman between 40 and 50 years old who had recovered from COVID-19. V usage is TRBV5-4 and J usage is TRBJ1-5; a possible D gene is TRBD1 (6 bases). Sequenced material: peripheral blood. In DNA, the CDR3 is TGTGCCAGCAGCTTACAGGGTAACGGCAATCAGCCCCAGCATTTT. Encoded protein: CASSLQGNGNQPQHF.